A single sample gave rise to the 2 T cell receptor beta chains below, sequenced in a study of shared clonotypes between healthy human individuals. Here immunoSEQ multiplex PCR was the method, and the copy in TCRdb shows in-frame clones only, minus some. This sample has hundreds of thousands of clones, with around three quarters found just once. Sequenced sample: PBMCs. Receptors originate from a woman aged 40 to 55 in good health. Some clones in this sample may be carry-over from other donors' samples.

Concerning this clone itself: This could be a read error, since a much larger clone is one nucleotide away. The chain joins TRBV9 to TRBJ2-7; D not certain. The CDR3 consists of 14 residues. The germline gives CDR1 SGDLS, CDR2 YYNGEE. V lost 0 bases to trimming and J lost 0 bases, with 7 bases between them. The CDR3 spells CASSVDQSSYEQYF. The CDR3 nucleotides read TGTGCCAGCAGCGTAGATCAGAGCTCCTACGAGCAGTACTTC.

The chain recombines TRBV2 with TRBJ1-5, with a possible D match to TRBD1 (6 bases). V lost 6 bases to trimming and J lost 3 bases, with 12 bases between them. CDR1 and CDR2 from the germline V gene are SNHLY and FYNNEI. CDR3 length: 14 amino acids. The CDR3: CASSMDSPNQPQHF. CDR3 coding DNA: TGTGCCAGCAGCATGGACAGCCCCAATCAGCCCCAGCATTTT.